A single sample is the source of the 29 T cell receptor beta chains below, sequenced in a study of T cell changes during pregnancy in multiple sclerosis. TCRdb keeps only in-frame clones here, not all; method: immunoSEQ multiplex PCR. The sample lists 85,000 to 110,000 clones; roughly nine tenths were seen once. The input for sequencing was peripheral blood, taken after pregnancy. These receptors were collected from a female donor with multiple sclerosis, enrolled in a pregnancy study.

The CDR3 region is CASSLSRGGRDEQYF. CDR3 DNA: TGTGCCAGCAGCTTAAGTAGAGGGGGCAGGGACGAGCAGTACTTC. The chain employs TRBV7-9 and TRBJ2-7; 7 bases are shared with TRBD1. The CDR3 covers 15 residues. The germline CDR1 and CDR2 sequences are SEHNR and FQNEAQ (reference sequence). With V trimmed by 2 bases and J by 5 bases, 9 bases remained unmatched.

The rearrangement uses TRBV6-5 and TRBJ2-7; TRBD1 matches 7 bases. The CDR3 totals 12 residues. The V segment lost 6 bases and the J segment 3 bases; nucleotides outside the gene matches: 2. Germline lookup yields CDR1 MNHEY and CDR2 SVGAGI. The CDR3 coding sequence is TGTGCCAGCAGACAGGGGAACTACGAGCAGTACTTC. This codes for CASRQGNYEQYF.

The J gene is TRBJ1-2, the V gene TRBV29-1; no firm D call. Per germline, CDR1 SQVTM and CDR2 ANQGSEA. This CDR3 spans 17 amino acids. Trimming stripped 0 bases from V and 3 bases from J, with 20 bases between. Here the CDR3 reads CSVEDRGGGAPYYGYTF. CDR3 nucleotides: TGCAGCGTTGAAGATAGAGGAGGAGGAGCGCCCTACTATGGCTACACCTTC.

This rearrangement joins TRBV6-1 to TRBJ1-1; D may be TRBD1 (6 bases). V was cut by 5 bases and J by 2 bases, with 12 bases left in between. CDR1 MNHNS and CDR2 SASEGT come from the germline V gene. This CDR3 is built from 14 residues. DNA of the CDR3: TGTGCCAGCAGTCACAGGGCCCTTAACACTGAAGCTTTCTTT. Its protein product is CASSHRALNTEAFF.

CDR3 coding DNA: TGTGCCAGCAGTCCGGGGGTTGTTTACCAGCCCCAGCATTTT. Amino acid sequence: CASSPGVVYQPQHF. The chain employs TRBV2 and TRBJ1-5; D may be TRBD1 (5 bases). Trimming left V 5 bases short and J 7 bases short, with 15 bases between. Germline-derived CDR1 and CDR2 are SNHLY and FYNNEI. The CDR3 length is 14 residues.

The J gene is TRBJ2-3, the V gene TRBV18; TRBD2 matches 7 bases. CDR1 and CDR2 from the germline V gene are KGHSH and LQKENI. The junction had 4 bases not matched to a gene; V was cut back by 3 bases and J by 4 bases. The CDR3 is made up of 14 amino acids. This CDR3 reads CASSPRETADTQYF. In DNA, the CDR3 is TGTGCCAGCTCACCGCGGGAGACCGCAGATACGCAGTATTTT.

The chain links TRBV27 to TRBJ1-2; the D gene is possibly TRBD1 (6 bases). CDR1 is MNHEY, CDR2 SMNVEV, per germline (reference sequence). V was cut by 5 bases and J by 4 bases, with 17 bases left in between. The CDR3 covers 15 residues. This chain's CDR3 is CASSQQGVQGYGYTF. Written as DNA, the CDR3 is TGTGCCAGCAGTCAACAGGGTGTACAGGGCTATGGCTACACCTTC.

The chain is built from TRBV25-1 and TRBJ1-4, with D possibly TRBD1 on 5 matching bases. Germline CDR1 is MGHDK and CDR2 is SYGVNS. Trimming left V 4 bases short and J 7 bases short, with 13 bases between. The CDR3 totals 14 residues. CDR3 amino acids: CASSAAGQSEKLFF. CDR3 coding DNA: TGTGCCAGCAGTGCTGCGGGGCAGAGTGAAAAACTGTTTTTT.

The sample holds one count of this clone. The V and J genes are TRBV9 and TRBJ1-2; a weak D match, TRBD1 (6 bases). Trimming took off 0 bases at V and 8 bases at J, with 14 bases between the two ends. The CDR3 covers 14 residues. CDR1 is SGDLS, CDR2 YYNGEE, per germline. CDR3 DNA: TGTGCCAGCAGCGTAGAATCGATGACAGGAGGCTACACCTTC. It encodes CASSVESMTGGYTF.

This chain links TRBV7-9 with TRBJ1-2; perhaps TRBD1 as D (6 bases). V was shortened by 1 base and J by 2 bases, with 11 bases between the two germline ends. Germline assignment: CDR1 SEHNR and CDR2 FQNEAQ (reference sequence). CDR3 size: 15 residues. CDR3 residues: CASSLVQGLNYGYTF. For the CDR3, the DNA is TGTGCCAGCAGCTTAGTACAGGGTTTAAACTATGGCTACACCTTC.

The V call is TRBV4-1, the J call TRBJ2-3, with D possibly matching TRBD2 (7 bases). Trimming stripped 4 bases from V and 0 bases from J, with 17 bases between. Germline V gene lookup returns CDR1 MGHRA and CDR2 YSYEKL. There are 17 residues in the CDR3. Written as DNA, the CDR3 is TGCGCCAGCAGCCCCCTCGAAAGGGGGGGTAGCACAGATACGCAGTATTTT. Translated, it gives CASSPLERGGSTDTQYF.

CDR3 nucleotide sequence: TGTGCCAGCAGTTTCAGCAGCGGACAAGAGACCCAGTACTTC. Translation: CASSFSSGQETQYF. The rearrangement uses TRBV27 and TRBJ2-5; D may be TRBD2 (5 bases). Between the trimmed V and J ends, which lost 3 bases and 2 bases, there was a span of 10 bases. CDR1 and CDR2 from the germline V gene are MNHEY and SMNVEV (reference sequence). The CDR3 has 14 residues.

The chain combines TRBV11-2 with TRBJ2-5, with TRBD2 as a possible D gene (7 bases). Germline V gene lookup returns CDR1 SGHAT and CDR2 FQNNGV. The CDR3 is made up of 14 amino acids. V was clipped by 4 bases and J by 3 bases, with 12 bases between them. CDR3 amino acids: CASSSEGGKETQYF. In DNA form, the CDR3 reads TGTGCCAGCAGCTCAGAGGGGGGGAAAGAGACCCAGTACTTC.

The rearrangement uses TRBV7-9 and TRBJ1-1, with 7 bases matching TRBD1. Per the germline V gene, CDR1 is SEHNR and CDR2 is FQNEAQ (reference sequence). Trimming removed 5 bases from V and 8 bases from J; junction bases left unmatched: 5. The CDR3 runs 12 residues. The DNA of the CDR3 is TGTGCCAGCAGCCTCACAGGGGAGGAAGCTTTCTTT. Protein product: CASSLTGEEAFF.

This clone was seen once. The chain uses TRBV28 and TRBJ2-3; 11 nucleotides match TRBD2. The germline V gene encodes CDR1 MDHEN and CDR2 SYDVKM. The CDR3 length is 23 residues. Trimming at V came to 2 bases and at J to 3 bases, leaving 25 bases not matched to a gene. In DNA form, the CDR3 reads TGTGCCAGCAGTTTAGGAGCAACACCTTCCCCGACACATAGCGGGAGGGCGACAGATACGCAGTATTTT. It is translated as CASSLGATPSPTHSGRATDTQYF. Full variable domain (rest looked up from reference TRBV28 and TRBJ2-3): DVKVTQSSRYLVKRTGEKVFLECVQDMDHENMFWYRQDPGLGLRLIYFSYDVKMKEKGDIPEGYSVSREKKERFSLILESASTNQTSMYLCASSLGATPSPTHSGRATDTQYFGPGTRLTVL.

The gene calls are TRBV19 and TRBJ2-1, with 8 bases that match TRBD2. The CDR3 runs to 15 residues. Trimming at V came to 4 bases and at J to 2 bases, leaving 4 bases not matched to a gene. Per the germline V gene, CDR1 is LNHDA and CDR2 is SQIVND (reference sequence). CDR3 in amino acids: CASSNRLATYNEQFF. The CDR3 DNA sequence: TGTGCCAGTAGTAACCGACTAGCGACCTACAATGAGCAGTTCTTC.

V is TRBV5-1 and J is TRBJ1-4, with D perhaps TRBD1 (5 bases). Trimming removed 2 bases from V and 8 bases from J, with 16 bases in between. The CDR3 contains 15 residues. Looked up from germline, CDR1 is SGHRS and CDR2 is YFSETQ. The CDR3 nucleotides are TGCGCCAGCAGCTTACAGGCTACGGCGGGAGAAAAACTGTTTTTT. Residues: CASSLQATAGEKLFF. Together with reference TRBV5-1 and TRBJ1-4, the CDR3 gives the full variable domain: KAGVTQTPRYLIKTRGQQVTLSCSPISGHRSVSWYQQTPGQGLQFLFEYFSETQRNKGNFPGRFSGRQFSNSRSEMNVSTLELGDSALYLCASSLQATAGEKLFFGSGTQLSVL.

The CDR3: CATRLTGLGVNEQFF. The CDR3 bases are TGTGCCACCCGACTAACAGGGTTGGGTGTCAATGAGCAGTTCTTC. V gene TRBV7-2 combines with J gene TRBJ2-1; D possibly corresponds to TRBD1 (6 bases). The CDR3 sequence is 15 residues long. V gave up 10 bases and J gave up 6 bases, with 22 bases separating them. From germline, CDR1 is SGHTA and CDR2 FQGNSA.

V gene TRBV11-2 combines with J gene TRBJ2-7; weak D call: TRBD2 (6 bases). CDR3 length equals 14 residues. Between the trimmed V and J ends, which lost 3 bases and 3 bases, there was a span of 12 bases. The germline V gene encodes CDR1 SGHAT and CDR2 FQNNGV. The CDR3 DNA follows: TGTGCCAGCAGCTTCGCCCCCGGGAGCTACGAGCAGTACTTC. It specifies CASSFAPGSYEQYF. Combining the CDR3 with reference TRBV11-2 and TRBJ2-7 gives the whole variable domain EAGVAQSPRYKIIEKRQSVAFWCNPISGHATLYWYQQILGQGPKLLIQFQNNGVVDDSQLPKDRFSAERLKGVDSTLKIQPAKLEDSAVYLCASSFAPGSYEQYFGPGTRLTVT.

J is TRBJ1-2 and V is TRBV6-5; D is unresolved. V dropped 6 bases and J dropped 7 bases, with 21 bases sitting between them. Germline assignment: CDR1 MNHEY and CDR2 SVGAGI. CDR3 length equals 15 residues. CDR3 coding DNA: TGTGCCAGCAGGCCTCCGGGCAGGCCCAGCGGTGGCTACACCTTC. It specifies CASRPPGRPSGGYTF.

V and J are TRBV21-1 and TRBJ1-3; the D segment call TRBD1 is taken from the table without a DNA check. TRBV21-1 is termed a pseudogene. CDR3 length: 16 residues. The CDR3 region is CASSKAKRHRNDTIYF. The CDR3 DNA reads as TGTGCCAGCAGCAAAGCGAAGAGACACCGGAATGACACCATATATTTT.

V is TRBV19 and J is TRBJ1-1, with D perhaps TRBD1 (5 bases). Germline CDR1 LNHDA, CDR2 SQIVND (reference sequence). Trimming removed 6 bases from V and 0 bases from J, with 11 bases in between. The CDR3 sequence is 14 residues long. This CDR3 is CASRDTAMNTEAFF. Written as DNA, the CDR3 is TGTGCCAGTAGGGACACGGCTATGAACACTGAAGCTTTCTTT.

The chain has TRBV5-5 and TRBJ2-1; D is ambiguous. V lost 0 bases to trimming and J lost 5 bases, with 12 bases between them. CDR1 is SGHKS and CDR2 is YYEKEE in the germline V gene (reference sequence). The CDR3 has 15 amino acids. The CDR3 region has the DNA TGTGCCAGCAGCTTGGCCTCCCGGAGACACAATGAGCAGTTCTTC. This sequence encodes CASSLASRRHNEQFF.

CDR3 nucleotide sequence: TGTGCCAGCAGCTTAAGGGCGAGGGGGAATAATGAAAAACTGTTTTTT. It yields the protein CASSLRARGNNEKLFF. The J gene is TRBJ1-4, the V gene TRBV7-2; possible D gene TRBD1, 6 bases. There are 16 residues in the CDR3. From germline, CDR1 is SGHTA and CDR2 FQGNSA. V was trimmed by 2 bases and J by 4 bases, leaving 14 bases between them.

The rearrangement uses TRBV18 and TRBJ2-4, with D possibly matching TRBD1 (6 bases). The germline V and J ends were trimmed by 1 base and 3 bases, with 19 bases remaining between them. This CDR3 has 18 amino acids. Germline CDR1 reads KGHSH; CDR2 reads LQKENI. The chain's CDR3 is CASSPLARGPSGKNIQYF. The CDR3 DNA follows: TGTGCCAGCTCACCACTGGCCAGGGGCCCTTCCGGCAAAAACATTCAGTACTTC.

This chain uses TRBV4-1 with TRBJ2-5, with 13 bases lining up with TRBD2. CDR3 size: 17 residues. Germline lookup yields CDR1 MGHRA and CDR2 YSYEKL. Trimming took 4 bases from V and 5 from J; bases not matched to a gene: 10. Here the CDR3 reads CASSRSLAGGPGETQYF. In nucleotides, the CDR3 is TGCGCCAGCAGCCGTTCACTAGCGGGAGGGCCAGGGGAGACCCAGTACTTC.

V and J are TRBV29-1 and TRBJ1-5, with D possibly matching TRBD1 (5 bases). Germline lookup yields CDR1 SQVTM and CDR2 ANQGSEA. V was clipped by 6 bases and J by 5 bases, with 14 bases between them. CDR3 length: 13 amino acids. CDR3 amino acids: CSVQIGADQPQHF. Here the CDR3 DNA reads TGCAGCGTCCAGATAGGGGCGGATCAGCCCCAGCATTTT. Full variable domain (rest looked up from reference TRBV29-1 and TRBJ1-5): SAVISQKPSRDICQRGTSLTIQCQVDSQVTMMFWYRQQPGQSLTLIATANQGSEATYESGFVIDKFPISRPNLTFSTLTVSNMSPEDSSIYLCSVQIGADQPQHFGDGTRLSIL.

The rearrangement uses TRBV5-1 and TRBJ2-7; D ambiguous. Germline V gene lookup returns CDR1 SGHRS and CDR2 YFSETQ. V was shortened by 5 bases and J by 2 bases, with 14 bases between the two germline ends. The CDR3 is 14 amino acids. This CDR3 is CASRQIVDTYEQYF. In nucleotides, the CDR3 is TGCGCCAGCAGACAGATAGTAGATACCTACGAGCAGTACTTC.

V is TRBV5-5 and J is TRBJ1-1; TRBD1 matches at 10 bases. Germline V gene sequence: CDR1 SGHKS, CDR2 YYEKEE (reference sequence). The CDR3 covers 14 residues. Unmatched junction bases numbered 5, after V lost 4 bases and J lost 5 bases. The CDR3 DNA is TGTGCCAGCAGCGGGACAGGGGCGAGGACTGAAGCTTTCTTT. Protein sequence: CASSGTGARTEAFF.